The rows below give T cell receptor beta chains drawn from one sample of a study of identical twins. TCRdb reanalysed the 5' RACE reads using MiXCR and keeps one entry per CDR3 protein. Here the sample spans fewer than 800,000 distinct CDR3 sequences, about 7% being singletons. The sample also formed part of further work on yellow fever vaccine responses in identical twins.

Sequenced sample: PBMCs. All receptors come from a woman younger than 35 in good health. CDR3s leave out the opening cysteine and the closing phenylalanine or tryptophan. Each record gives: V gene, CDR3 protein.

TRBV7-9,ASSPLEDTQY
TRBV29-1,SVVGTPLEQY
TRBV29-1,SVEPGDTSGANVLT
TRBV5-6,ASSLSDRTNYGYT
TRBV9,ASSVRGAAGELF
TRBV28,ASSTKAETQY
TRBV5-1,ASSLAAATWGIQY
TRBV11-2,ASSLGTGTSATNEKLF
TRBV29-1,SAEGLAGGLSYNEQF
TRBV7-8,ASSTKDRGYNSPLH
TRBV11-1,ASSSVLAGPFSYNEQF
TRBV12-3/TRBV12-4,ASRLTGNGYT
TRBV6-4,ASSERVTDTQY
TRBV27,ASRNLGVTGELF
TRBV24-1,ATSENRGTEAF
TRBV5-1,ASSLVLAGGHGEQF
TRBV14,ASSPIGGGRTEAF
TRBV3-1,ASSPWSAGASYNEQF
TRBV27,ASIPAGFMNTEAF
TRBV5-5,ASTSHGGGETQY
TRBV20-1,SASLGRGAQETQY
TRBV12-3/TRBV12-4,ASRQGSSPLH
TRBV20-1,SASPQENIQY
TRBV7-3,ASSLSLADHNEQF
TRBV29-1,SVELAGDSDTQY
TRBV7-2,ASSLALAGNTGELF
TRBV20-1,SARQTGGANVLT
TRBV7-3,ASSHRAGIGSYNEQF
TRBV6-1,AIRQGGDYGYT
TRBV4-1,ASSPGSLGEKLF
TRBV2,ASSEGWRSGGSYEQY
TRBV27,ASSSGTSGSRAYNEQF
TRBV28,ASSPTSGRAGVGYNEQF
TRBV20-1,SASQSSNQPQH
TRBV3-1,ASSQGGTTEAF
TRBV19,ASSGTARGELF
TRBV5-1,ASKLAGGKGVFYEQY
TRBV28,ASKRVNSYNSPLH
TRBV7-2,ASSLESGSGSEQF
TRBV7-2,ASSFMAQGLSEQY
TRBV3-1,ASSLLTPPSVHEQY
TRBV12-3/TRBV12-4,ASSLGRGDQETQY
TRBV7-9,ASSSPGQGYEQF
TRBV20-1,SASGGSRGYT
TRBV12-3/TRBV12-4,ASRAGDNSPLH
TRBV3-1,ASSQSAYGYT
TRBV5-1,ASSFATTDTQY
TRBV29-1,SVFSSRYEQY
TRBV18,ASSPPNPSEKARETQY
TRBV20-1,SAMGLSPYEQY
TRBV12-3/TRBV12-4,ASYLTGFLGSGANVLT
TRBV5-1,ASSLFGRSTDTQY
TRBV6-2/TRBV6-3,ASSNQQGRNYEQY
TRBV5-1,ASSLDSGRGTQY
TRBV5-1,ASSLFKTNEQF
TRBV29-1,SVTSGSVTDTQY
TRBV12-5,ASGPVLGEAF
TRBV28,ASTLPNEKLF
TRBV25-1,ASSEPNRTSGAYYGYTDTQY
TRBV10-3,AITIAGSYEQY